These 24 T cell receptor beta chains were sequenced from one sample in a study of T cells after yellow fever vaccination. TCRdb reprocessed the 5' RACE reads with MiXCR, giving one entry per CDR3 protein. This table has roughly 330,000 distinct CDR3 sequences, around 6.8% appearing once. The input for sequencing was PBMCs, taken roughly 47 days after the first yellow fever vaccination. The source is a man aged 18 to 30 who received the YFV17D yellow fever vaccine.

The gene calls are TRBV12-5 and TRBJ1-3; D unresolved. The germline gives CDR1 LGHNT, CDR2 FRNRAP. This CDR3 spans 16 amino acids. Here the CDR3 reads CAPPAKKHSSGNTIYF. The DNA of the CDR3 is TGTGCACCACCCGCTAAAAAACATAGCTCTGGAAACACCATATATTTT.

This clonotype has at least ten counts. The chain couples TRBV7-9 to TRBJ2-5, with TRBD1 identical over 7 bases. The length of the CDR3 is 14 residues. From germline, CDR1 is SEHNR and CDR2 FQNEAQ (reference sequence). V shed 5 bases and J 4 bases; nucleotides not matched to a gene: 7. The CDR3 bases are TGTGCCAGCAGCCGGACAGGCTCATTAGAGACCCAGTACTTC. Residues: CASSRTGSLETQYF.

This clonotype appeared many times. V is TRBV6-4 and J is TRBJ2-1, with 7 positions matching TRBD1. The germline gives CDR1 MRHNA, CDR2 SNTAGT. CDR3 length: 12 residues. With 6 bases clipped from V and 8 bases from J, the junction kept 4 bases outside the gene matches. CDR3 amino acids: CASSNRGDEQFF. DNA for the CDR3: TGTGCCAGCAGCAACAGGGGAGATGAGCAGTTCTTC.

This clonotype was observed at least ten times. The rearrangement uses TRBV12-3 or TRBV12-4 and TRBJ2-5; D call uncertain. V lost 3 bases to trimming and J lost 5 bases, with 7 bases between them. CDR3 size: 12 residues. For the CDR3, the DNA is TGTGCCAGCAGTTTGCCCAGGGAGACCCAGTACTTC. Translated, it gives CASSLPRETQYF.

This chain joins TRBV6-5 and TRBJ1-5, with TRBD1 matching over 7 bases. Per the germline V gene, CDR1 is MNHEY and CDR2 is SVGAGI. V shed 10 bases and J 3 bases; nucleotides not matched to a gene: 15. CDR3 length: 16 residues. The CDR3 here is CATRREGAADNQPQHF. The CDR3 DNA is TGTGCCACCCGGAGGGAGGGGGCGGCTGACAATCAGCCCCAGCATTTT.

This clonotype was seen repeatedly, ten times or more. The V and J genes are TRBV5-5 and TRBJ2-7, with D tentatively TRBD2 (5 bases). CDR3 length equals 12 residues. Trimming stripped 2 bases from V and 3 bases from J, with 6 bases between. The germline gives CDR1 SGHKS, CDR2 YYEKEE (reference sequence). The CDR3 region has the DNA TGTGCCAGCAGCTTCGGAGGCTACGAGCAGTACTTC. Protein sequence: CASSFGGYEQYF.

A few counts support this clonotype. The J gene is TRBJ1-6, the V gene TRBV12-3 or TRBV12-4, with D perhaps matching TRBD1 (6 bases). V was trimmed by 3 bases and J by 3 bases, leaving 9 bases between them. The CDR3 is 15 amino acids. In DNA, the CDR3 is TGTGCCAGCAGTTTGGAGGACAGCTATAATTCACCCCTCCACTTT. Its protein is CASSLEDSYNSPLHF.

The DNA of the CDR3 is TGCAGTGCTAGAGGGGCGGGATACAATCAGCCCCAGCATTTT. Protein sequence: CSARGAGYNQPQHF. The chain uses TRBV20-1 and TRBJ1-5; D is unclear. Trimming removed 1 base from V and 3 bases from J, with 10 bases in between. CDR3 size: 14 residues. The germline V gene has CDR1 DFQATT and CDR2 SNEGSKA (reference sequence).

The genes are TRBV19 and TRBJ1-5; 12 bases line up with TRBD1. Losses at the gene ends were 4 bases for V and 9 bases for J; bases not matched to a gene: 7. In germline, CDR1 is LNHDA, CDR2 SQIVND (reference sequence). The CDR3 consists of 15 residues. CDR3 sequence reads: CASSTGTGGRRPQHF. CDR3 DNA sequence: TGTGCCAGTAGTACCGGGACAGGGGGCCGTCGGCCCCAGCATTTT.

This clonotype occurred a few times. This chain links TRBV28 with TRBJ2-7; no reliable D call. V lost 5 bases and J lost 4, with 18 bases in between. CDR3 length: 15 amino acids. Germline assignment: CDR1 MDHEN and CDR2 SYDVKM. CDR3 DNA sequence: TGTGCCAGCAGTCTCATCGGCGGCAGGATATACGAGCAGTACTTC. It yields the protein CASSLIGGRIYEQYF.

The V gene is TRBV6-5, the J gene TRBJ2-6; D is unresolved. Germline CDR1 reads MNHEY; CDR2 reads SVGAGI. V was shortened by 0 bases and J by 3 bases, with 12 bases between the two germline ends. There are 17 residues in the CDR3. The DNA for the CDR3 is TGTGCCAGCAGTTACTCGAGCCCAGGAGTTGGGGCCAACGTCCTGACTTTC. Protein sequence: CASSYSSPGVGANVLTF.

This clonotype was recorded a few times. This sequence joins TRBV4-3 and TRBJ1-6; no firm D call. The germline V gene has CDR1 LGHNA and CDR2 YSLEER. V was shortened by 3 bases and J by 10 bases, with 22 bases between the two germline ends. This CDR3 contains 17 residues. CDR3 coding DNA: TGCGCCAGCAGCCAGGACGCTACGGGTAGCCTTAACTCACCCCTCCACTTT. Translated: CASSQDATGSLNSPLHF.

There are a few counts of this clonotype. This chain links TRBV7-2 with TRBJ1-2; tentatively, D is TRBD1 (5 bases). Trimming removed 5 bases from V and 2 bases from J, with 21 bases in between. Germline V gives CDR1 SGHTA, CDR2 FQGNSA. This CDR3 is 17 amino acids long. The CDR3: CASSPWGGAQANYGYTF. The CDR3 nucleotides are TGTGCCAGCAGCCCTTGGGGTGGGGCGCAGGCAAACTATGGCTACACCTTC.

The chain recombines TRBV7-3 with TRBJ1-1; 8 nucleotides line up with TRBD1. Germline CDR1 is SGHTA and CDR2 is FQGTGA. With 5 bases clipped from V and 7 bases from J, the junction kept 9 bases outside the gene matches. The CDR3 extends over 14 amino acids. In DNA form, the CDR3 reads TGTGCCAGCAGCCCAGGGGGCTTAGGAAGTGAAGCTTTCTTT. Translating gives CASSPGGLGSEAFF.

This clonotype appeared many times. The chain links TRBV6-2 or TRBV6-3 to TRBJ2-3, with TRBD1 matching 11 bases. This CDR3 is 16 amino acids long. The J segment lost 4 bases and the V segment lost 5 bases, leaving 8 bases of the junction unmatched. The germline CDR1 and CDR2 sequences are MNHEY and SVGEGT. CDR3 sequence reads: CASSPRDRGVADTQYF. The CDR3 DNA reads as TGTGCCAGCAGTCCGAGGGACAGGGGGGTCGCAGATACGCAGTATTTT.

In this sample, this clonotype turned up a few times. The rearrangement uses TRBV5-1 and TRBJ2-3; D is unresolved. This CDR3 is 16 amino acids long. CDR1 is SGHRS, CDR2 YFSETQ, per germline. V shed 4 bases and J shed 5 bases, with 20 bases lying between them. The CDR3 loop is CASSHSSGYGGDTQYF. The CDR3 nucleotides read TGCGCCAGCAGCCACAGTTCGGGTTATGGTGGAGATACGCAGTATTTT.

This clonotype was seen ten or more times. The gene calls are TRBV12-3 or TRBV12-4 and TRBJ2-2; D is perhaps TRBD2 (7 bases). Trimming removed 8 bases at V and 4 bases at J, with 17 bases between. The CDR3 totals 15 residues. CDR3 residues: CASSPGGRGTGELFF. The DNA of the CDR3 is TGTGCCAGCTCCCCGGGGGGCAGAGGCACCGGGGAGCTGTTTTTT.

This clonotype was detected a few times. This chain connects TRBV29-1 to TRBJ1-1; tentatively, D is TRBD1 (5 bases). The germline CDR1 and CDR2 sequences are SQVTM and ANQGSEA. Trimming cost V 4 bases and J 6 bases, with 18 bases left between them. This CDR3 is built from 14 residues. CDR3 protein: CSVGGLRARAEAFF. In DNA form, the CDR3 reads TGCAGCGTTGGGGGACTCCGAGCTCGGGCTGAAGCTTTCTTT.

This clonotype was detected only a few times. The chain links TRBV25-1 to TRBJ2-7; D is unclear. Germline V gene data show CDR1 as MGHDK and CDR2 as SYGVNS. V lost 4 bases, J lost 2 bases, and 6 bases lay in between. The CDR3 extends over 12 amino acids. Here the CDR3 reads CASSGLPYEQYF. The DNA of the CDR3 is TGTGCCAGCAGTGGACTCCCCTACGAGCAGTACTTC.

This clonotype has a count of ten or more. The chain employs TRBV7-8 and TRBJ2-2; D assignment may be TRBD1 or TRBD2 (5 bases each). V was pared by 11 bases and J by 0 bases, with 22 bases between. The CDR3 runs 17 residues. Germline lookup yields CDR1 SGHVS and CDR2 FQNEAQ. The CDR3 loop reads CAWGRLLLGSNTGELFF. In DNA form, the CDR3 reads TGTGCCTGGGGACGGCTACTTCTGGGTTCGAACACCGGGGAGCTGTTTTTT.

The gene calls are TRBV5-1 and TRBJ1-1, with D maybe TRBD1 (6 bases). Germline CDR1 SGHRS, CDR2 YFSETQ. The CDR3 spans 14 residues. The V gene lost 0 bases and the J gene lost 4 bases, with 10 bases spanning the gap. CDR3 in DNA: TGCGCCAGCAGCTTGGTACAGGGCGGCACTGAAGCTTTCTTT. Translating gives CASSLVQGGTEAFF.

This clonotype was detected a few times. CDR3 amino acids: CASSLDPRVSYNEQFF. The CDR3 coding sequence is TGCGCCAGCAGCTTGGATCCCAGAGTCTCCTACAATGAGCAGTTCTTC. This chain links TRBV5-1 with TRBJ2-1; D gene unclear. V shed 0 bases and J shed 0 bases, with 10 bases lying between them. The germline gives CDR1 SGHRS, CDR2 YFSETQ. This CDR3 region has 16 residues.

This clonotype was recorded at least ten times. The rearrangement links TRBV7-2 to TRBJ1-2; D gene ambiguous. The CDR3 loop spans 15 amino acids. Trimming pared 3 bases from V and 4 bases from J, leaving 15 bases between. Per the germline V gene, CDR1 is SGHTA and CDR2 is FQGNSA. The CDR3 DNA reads TGTGCCAGCAGCTTTGGCGCAGATCGAATCTATGGCTACACCTTC. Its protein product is CASSFGADRIYGYTF.

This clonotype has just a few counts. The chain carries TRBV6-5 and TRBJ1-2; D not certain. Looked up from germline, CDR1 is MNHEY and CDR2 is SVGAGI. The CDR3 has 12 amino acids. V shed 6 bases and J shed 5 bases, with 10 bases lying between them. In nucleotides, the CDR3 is TGTGCCAGCAGGGGCAGTCCATATGGCTACACCTTC. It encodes CASRGSPYGYTF.